The 25 T cell receptor beta chains below all came from one sample that was sequenced in a study of shared clonotypes between healthy human individuals. Sequencing used immunoSEQ multiplex PCR; TCRdb keeps in-frame clones, though not all of them. The sample records approximately 2.3 million clones, about 92% being singletons. Sequenced: naive CD4+ T cells from PBMCs. Subset denoted: CD45RA+ positively selected. The receptors stem from a man younger than 35 in good health. Some clones in this sample may be carry-over from other donors' samples.

A remark on this clone: Distinct nucleotide sequences in the sample also encode this CDR3. The genes are TRBV6-5 and TRBJ2-7; D might be TRBD1 (5 bases). Germline V lookup: CDR1 MNHEY, CDR2 SVGAGI. The CDR3 loop spans 13 amino acids. V shed 5 bases and J shed 1 base, with 9 bases lying between them. The CDR3 spells CASSPQGSYEQYF. CDR3 DNA sequence: TGTGCCAGCAGTCCCCAGGGATCCTACGAGCAGTACTTC.

The genes are TRBV15 and TRBJ1-1, with D perhaps matching TRBD1 (5 bases). Germline V CDR1 and CDR2: LNHNV, YYDKDF (reference sequence). The V end lost 3 bases, the J end lost 0 bases, and 14 bases lay between the germline ends. This CDR3 comprises 16 residues. The chain's CDR3 is CATSRTWGRLNTEAFF. The DNA of the CDR3 is TGTGCCACCAGCAGGACATGGGGACGGCTGAACACTGAAGCTTTCTTT. Using reference TRBV15 and TRBJ1-1 for the parts outside the CDR3, the full variable domain is DAMVIQNPRYQVTQFGKPVTLSCSQTLNHNVMYWYQQKSSQAPKLLFHYYDKDFNNEADTPDNFQSRRPNTSFCFLDIRSPGLGDTAMYLCATSRTWGRLNTEAFFGQGTRLTVV.

This chain connects TRBV11-3 to TRBJ2-1; D gene ambiguous. Trimming pared 1 base from V and 2 bases from J, leaving 12 bases between. Germline V CDR1 and CDR2: SGHNT, YENEEA. The CDR3 is made up of 16 amino acids. This CDR3 is CASSLVGAVPYNEQFF. The DNA for the CDR3 is TGTGCCAGCAGCTTAGTCGGCGCAGTACCCTACAATGAGCAGTTCTTC.

The chain recombines TRBV29-1 with TRBJ2-7; D is unresolved. This CDR3 region has 13 residues. Trimming left V 5 bases short and J 9 bases short, with 20 bases between. The germline V gene has CDR1 SQVTM and CDR2 ANQGSEA. The CDR3 region has the DNA TGCAGCGTTTCCCCCCCCGGCCTACGAGCGCAGTACTTC. This gives the protein CSVSPPGLRAQYF.

In nucleotides, the CDR3 is TGTGCCAGCAGGGACCAGGGGAGGTACCAAGAGACCCAGTACTTC. Encoded protein: CASRDQGRYQETQYF. The rearrangement joins TRBV5-4 to TRBJ2-5, with D perhaps assigned TRBD1 or TRBD2 (6 bases each). The germline V gene has CDR1 SGHNT and CDR2 YYREEE (reference sequence). CDR3 length equals 15 residues. The V end was cut by 5 bases, the J end by 0 bases, with 14 bases between.

This chain uses TRBV12-2 with TRBJ1-1; the table assigns TRBD1, which was not confirmed against the DNA. TRBV12-2 is a recognized pseudogene. The CDR3 extends over 17 amino acids. This CDR3 is CASRLAGSRGMNTEAFF. Here the CDR3 DNA reads TGTGCAAGTCGCTTAGCAGGGAGCAGGGGCATGAACACTGAAGCTTTCTTT.

The rearrangement joins TRBV6-5 to TRBJ2-7; 8 positions agree with TRBD1. Germline CDR1 is MNHEY and CDR2 is SVGAGI. J lost 4 bases, V lost 6 bases, and 8 bases had no gene match. This CDR3 contains 14 residues. The CDR3: CASSQRGQGYEQYF. For the CDR3, the DNA is TGTGCCAGCAGCCAACGAGGACAGGGTTACGAGCAGTACTTC.

V and J are TRBV29-1 and TRBJ2-5, with TRBD2 matching over 7 bases. The CDR3 sequence is 13 residues long. The trim removed 3 bases at V and 5 bases at J, leaving 6 bases unmatched. Germline V gene lookup returns CDR1 SQVTM and CDR2 ANQGSEA. Written as DNA, the CDR3 is TGCAGCGTTGATCGCGGGAGTAGGGAGACCCAGTACTTC. Its translation is CSVDRGSRETQYF.

The gene calls are TRBV6-4 and TRBJ2-1; 8 nucleotides align to TRBD2. CDR3 length equals 14 residues. V shed 8 bases, J shed 8 bases, and the junction held 11 bases outside the gene matches. Germline V gene data show CDR1 as MRHNA and CDR2 as SNTAGT. The CDR3 bases are TGTGCCAGCCGTAGGGTGTCAGCGGGGGATGAGCAGTTCTTC. As protein: CASRRVSAGDEQFF.

A note on this clone: The sample contains more than one DNA sequence encoding this CDR3. In DNA, the CDR3 is TGTGCCAGCAGCTTAGCAGGACTGGGAGATACGCAGTATTTT. It is translated as CASSLAGLGDTQYF. This sequence joins TRBV11-2 and TRBJ2-3; TRBD2 is a possible D gene (5 bases). This CDR3 comprises 14 residues. With 1 base removed from V and 5 bases from J, the gap between germline ends came to 10 bases. Germline V lookup: CDR1 SGHAT, CDR2 FQNNGV.

V and J are TRBV27 and TRBJ1-2; no reliable D call. Germline V gene sequence: CDR1 MNHEY, CDR2 SMNVEV (reference sequence). The V gene lost 1 base and the J gene lost 4 bases, with 7 bases spanning the gap. CDR3 size: 13 residues. The DNA of the CDR3 is TGTGCCAGCAGTTTATTAGTAGGCTATGGCTACACCTTC. Encoded protein: CASSLLVGYGYTF.

The chain combines TRBV27 with TRBJ1-6, with 8 bases lining up with TRBD1. Germline V gene data show CDR1 as MNHEY and CDR2 as SMNVEV (reference sequence). The CDR3 sequence is 16 residues long. V lost 4 bases, J lost 6 bases, and 8 bases stayed unmatched. Written as DNA, the CDR3 is TGTGCCAGCAGTTCCCAGGACAGGGAAAGTAATTCACCCCTCCACTTT. This sequence encodes CASSSQDRESNSPLHF.

This clone occurred once. CDR3 amino acids: CASSKERPGTGELFF. The CDR3 coding sequence is TGTGCCAGCAGCAAAGAACGCCCGGGAACCGGGGAGCTGTTTTTT. The chain joins TRBV21-1 to TRBJ2-2; the D call TRBD2 from the table was never checked on the DNA. TRBV21-1 is an annotated pseudogene. This CDR3 region has 15 residues.

The V and J genes are TRBV7-2 and TRBJ2-7, with 7 positions matching TRBD2. CDR3 length: 15 residues. Germline V lookup: CDR1 SGHTA, CDR2 FQGNSA. The trim removed 3 bases at V and 4 bases at J, leaving 9 bases unmatched. The CDR3 region is CASSLTGTGGYEQYF. CDR3 DNA sequence: TGTGCCAGCAGCTTGACGGGCACGGGGGGTTACGAGCAGTACTTC. The variable domain in full, with the rest retrieved from reference TRBV7-2 and TRBJ2-7, is GAGVSQSPSNKVTEKGKDVELRCDPISGHTALYWYRQSLGQGLEFLIYFQGNSAPDKSGLPSDRFSAERTGGSVSTLTIQRTQQEDSAVYLCASSLTGTGGYEQYFGPGTRLTVT.

The J gene is TRBJ1-2, the V gene TRBV2, with a possible D match to TRBD1 (6 bases). CDR3 length: 14 amino acids. In germline, CDR1 is SNHLY, CDR2 FYNNEI. V was pared by 2 bases and J by 4 bases, with 11 bases between. In DNA form, the CDR3 reads TGTGCCAGCAGTGAAAACAGGGAAAGCTATGGCTACACCTTC. Translated: CASSENRESYGYTF.

This clone was picked up one time. The CDR3 sequence: CASSLISNPGQNTEAFF. CDR3 sequence (DNA): TGTGCCAGCAGTTTAATCTCTAATCCGGGACAGAACACTGAAGCTTTCTTT. V gene TRBV27 combines with J gene TRBJ1-1; D possibly corresponds to TRBD1 (6 bases). The V end was cut by 2 bases, the J end by 1 base, with 17 bases between. The CDR3 is 17 residues long. Germline V gene sequence: CDR1 MNHEY, CDR2 SMNVEV (reference sequence).

CDR3 amino acids: CASSQGDANNEQFF. CDR3 in DNA: TGCGCCAGCAGCCAAGGAGACGCAAACAATGAGCAGTTCTTC. This chain connects TRBV4-1 to TRBJ2-1, with D unresolved. The germline CDR1 and CDR2 sequences are MGHRA and YSYEKL. The CDR3 is 14 residues long. Trimming cost V 1 base and J 5 bases, with 9 bases left between them.

The chain employs TRBV29-1 and TRBJ2-3; 8 bases agree with TRBD1. This CDR3 has 13 amino acids. The V gene end was trimmed by 7 bases and the J gene end by 2 bases; junction bases not matched to a gene: 5. CDR1 and CDR2 from the germline V gene are SQVTM and ANQGSEA. The CDR3: CSGLRGLTDTQYF. The CDR3 region has the DNA TGCAGCGGTCTCAGGGGGCTCACAGATACGCAGTATTTT.

This sequence joins TRBV28 and TRBJ2-1, with D possibly being TRBD1 (7 bases). Germline V gene lookup returns CDR1 MDHEN and CDR2 SYDVKM. V lost 5 bases, J lost 0 bases, and 14 bases lay in between. This CDR3 spans 16 amino acids. The CDR3 spells CASSTRQGLSYNEQFF. The DNA for the CDR3 is TGTGCCAGCAGTACAAGACAGGGACTCTCCTACAATGAGCAGTTCTTC. Supplemented by reference TRBV28 and TRBJ2-1, the full variable domain reads DVKVTQSSRYLVKRTGEKVFLECVQDMDHENMFWYRQDPGLGLRLIYFSYDVKMKEKGDIPEGYSVSREKKERFSLILESASTNQTSMYLCASSTRQGLSYNEQFFGPGTRLTVL.

This rearrangement joins TRBV29-1 to TRBJ2-5; 8 bases agree with TRBD1. The J call may be wrong; the DNA end is better matched by TRBJ2-7. CDR1 and CDR2 (germline): SQVTM, ANQGSEA. The CDR3 is 13 residues long. CDR3 in amino acids: CSVEPDRGGEQYF. The CDR3 nucleotides are TGCAGCGTTGAACCTGACAGGGGAGGCGAGCAGTACTTC.

CDR3 sequence reads: CAARPHGGRGAESTDTQYF. The CDR3 DNA is TGTGCCGCCCGACCCCATGGCGGGAGAGGGGCTGAAAGCACAGATACGCAGTATTTT. This sequence joins TRBV10-3 and TRBJ2-3, with 7 bases fitting TRBD2. Unmatched junction bases numbered 23, after V lost 11 bases and J lost 0 bases. The CDR3 totals 19 residues. The germline V gene has CDR1 ENHRY and CDR2 SYGVKD.

The rearrangement uses TRBV5-1 and TRBJ2-3; D perhaps matches TRBD2 (7 bases). The germline V gene encodes CDR1 SGHRS and CDR2 YFSETQ. This CDR3 contains 18 residues. V lost 0 bases to trimming and J lost 0 bases, with 17 bases between them. CDR3 DNA sequence: TGCGCCAGCAGCTTGGATCTTAAGGGGGGGACTAGCACAGATACGCAGTATTTT. Translation gives CASSLDLKGGTSTDTQYF.

The J gene is TRBJ2-7, the V gene TRBV6-6; no definite D call. Germline V lookup: CDR1 MNHNY, CDR2 SVGAGI (reference sequence). The CDR3 runs 15 residues. Trimming pared 6 bases from V and 4 bases from J, leaving 19 bases between. The DNA of the CDR3 is TGTGCCAGCAGCGAAGGCGGTACATTCCTATACGAGCAGTACTTC. As protein: CASSEGGTFLYEQYF.

The chain recombines TRBV28 with TRBJ2-7, with a possible D match to TRBD1 (6 bases). CDR1 MDHEN and CDR2 SYDVKM come from the germline V gene. This CDR3 comprises 13 residues. Trimming removed 8 bases at V and 2 bases at J, with 13 bases between. CDR3 bases: TGTGCCAGCTGGGCCAGGGGCACCTACGAGCAGTACTTC. The encoded protein is CASWARGTYEQYF.

The chain joins TRBV28 to TRBJ1-2; no clear D gene. V was shortened by 6 bases and J by 7 bases, with 12 bases between the two germline ends. Per germline, CDR1 MDHEN and CDR2 SYDVKM. The CDR3 is 12 amino acids. The CDR3 DNA reads TGTGCCAGCAGCGGGAGTGGGGTTGGCTACACCTTC. As protein: CASSGSGVGYTF.